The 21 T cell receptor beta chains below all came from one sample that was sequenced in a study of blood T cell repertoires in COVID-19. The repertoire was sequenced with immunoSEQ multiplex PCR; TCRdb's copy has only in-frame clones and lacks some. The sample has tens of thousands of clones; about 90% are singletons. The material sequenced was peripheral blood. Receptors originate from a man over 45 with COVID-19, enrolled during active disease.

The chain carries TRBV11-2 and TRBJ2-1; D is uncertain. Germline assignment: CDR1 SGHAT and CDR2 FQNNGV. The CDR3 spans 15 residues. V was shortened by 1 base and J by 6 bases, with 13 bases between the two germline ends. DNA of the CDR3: TGTGCCAGCAGCTTAGCCCCCGCAGCAGGCAATGAGCAGTTCTTC. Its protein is CASSLAPAAGNEQFF.

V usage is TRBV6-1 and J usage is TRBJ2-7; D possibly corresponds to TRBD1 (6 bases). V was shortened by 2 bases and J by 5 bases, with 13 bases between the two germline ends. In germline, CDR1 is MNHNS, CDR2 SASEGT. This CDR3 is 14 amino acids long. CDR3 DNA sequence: TGTGCCAGCAGTGAAACAGGGAATATAGACGAGCAGTACTTC. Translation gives CASSETGNIDEQYF.

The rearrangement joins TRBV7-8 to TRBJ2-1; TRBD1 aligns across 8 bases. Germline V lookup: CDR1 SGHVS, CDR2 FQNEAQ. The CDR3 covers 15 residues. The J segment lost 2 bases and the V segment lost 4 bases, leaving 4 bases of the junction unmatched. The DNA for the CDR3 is TGTGCCAGCAGCTCGGGACAGGAAGCCTACAATGAGCAGTTCTTC. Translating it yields CASSSGQEAYNEQFF.

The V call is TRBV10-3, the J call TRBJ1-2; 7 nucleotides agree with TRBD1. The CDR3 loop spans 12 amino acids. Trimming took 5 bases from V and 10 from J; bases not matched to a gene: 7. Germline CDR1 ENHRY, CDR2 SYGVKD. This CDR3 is CAISPGQLAYTF. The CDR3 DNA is TGTGCCATCAGTCCGGGACAGTTAGCCTACACCTTC.

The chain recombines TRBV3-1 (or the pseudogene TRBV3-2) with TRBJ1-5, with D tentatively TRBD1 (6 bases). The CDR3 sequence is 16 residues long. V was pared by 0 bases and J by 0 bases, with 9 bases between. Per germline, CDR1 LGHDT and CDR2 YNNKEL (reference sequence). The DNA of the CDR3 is TGTGCCAGCAGCCAAGACGCCAGGGGTAGCAATCAGCCCCAGCATTTT. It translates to CASSQDARGSNQPQHF.

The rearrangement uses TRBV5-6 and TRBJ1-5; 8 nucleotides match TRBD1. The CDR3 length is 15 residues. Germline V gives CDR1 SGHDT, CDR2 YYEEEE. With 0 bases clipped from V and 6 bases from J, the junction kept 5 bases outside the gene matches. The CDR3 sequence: CASSLGQGAGQPQHF. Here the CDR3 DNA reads TGTGCCAGCAGCTTGGGGCAGGGGGCCGGTCAGCCCCAGCATTTT.

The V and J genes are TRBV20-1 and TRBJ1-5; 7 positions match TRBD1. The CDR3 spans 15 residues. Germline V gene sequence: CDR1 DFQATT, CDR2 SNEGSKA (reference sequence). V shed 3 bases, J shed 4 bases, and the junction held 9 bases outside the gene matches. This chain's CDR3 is CSASDERDSNQPQHF. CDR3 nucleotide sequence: TGCAGTGCTAGTGATGAACGGGACAGTAATCAGCCCCAGCATTTT.

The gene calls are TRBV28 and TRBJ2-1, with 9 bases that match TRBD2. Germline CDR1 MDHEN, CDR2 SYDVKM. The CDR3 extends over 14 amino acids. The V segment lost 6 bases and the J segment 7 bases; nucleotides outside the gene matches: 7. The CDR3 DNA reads TGTGCCAGCAGACGGACTAGCGCGCTTAATGAGCAGTTCTTC. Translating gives CASRRTSALNEQFF.

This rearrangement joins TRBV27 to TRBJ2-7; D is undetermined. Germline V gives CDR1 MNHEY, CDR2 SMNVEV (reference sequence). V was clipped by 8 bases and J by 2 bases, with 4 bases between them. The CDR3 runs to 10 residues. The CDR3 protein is CASLTYEQYF. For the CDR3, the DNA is TGTGCCAGCCTTACCTACGAGCAGTACTTC.

The CDR3 bases are TGTGCCAGCAGCTTGGTAGCTAGCGGAGGTTGGGGCGAGCAGTACTTC. Amino acids: CASSLVASGGWGEQYF. The rearrangement links TRBV5-8 to TRBJ2-7; 7 nucleotides align to TRBD2. CDR3 length equals 16 residues. V lost 0 bases to trimming and J lost 6 bases; unmatched junction nucleotides: 12. From germline, CDR1 is SGHTS and CDR2 YDEGEE.

CDR3 in amino acids: CASNTRTSFSYEQYF. The CDR3 DNA follows: TGTGCCAGCAACACAAGGACTAGCTTCTCCTACGAGCAGTACTTC. The chain couples TRBV7-9 to TRBJ2-7; 8 nucleotides agree with TRBD2. CDR1 is SEHNR and CDR2 is FQNEAQ in the germline V gene (reference sequence). V shed 7 bases, J shed 0 bases, and the junction held 8 bases outside the gene matches. There are 15 residues in the CDR3. The full variable domain, rest sourced from reference TRBV7-9 and TRBJ2-7, is DTGVSQNPRHKITKRGQNVTFRCDPISEHNRLYWYRQTLGQGPEFLTYFQNEAQLEKSRLLSDRFSAERPKGSFSTLEIQRTEQGDSAMYLCASNTRTSFSYEQYFGPGTRLTVT.

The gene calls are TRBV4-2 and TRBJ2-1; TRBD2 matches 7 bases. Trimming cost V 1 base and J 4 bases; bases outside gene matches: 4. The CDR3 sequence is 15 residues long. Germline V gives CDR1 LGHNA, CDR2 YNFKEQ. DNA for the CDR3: TGTGCCAGCAGCCAAGGCGGGAGTAAGTACAATGAGCAGTTCTTC. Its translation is CASSQGGSKYNEQFF.

CDR3 nucleotides: TGTGCCAGCAGCGTAGGATCTAGGTCCGGCACAGATACGCAGTATTTT. Translated, it gives CASSVGSRSGTDTQYF. The V and J genes are TRBV9 and TRBJ2-3; no clear D gene. CDR1 is SGDLS, CDR2 YYNGEE, per germline. V was clipped by 0 bases and J by 1 base, with 12 bases between them. The CDR3 is made up of 16 amino acids.

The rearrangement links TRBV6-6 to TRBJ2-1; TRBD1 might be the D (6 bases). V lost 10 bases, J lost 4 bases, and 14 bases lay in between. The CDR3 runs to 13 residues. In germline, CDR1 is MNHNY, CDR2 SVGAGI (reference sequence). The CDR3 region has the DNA TGTGCCACCTCCCGGACAGATTACAATGAGCAGTTCTTC. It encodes CATSRTDYNEQFF.

CDR3 DNA sequence: TGTGCCAGCAGCCAAGAAGAACAGGGACAGCCCCAGCATTTT. It translates to CASSQEEQGQPQHF. The V and J genes are TRBV4-2 and TRBJ1-5, with D possibly matching TRBD1 (6 bases). This CDR3 spans 14 amino acids. Germline CDR1 LGHNA, CDR2 YNFKEQ. The V gene lost 0 bases and the J gene lost 7 bases, with 10 bases spanning the gap.

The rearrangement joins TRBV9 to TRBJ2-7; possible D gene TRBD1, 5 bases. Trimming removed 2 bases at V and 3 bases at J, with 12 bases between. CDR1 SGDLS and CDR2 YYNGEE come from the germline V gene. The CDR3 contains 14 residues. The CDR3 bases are TGTGCCAGCAGCGTGGGCAGGGTGGGCTACGAGCAGTACTTC. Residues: CASSVGRVGYEQYF.

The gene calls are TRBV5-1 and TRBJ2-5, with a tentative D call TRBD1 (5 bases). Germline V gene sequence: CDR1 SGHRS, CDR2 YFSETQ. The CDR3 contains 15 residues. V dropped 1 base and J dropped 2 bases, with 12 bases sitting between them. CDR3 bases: TGCGCCAGCAGCTTGTATTCAGGGCAGCAAGAGACCCAGTACTTC. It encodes CASSLYSGQQETQYF.

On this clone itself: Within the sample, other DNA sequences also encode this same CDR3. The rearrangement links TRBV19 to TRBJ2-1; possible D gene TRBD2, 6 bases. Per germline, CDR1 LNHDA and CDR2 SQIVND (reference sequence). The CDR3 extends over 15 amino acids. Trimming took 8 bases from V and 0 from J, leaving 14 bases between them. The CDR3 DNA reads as TGTGCCAGTCGGACCAGCGGGCCCTCCTACAATGAGCAGTTCTTC. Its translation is CASRTSGPSYNEQFF.

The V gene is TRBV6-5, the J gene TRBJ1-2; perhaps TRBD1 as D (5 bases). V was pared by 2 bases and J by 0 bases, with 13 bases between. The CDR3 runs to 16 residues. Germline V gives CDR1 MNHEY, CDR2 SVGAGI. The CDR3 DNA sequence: TGTGCCAGCAGTTACAGGTTGGGGGGTGCTAACTATGGCTACACCTTC. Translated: CASSYRLGGANYGYTF.

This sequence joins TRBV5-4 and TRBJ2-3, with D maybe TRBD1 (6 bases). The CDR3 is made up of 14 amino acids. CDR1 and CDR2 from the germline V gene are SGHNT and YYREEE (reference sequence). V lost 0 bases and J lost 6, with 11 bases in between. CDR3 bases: TGTGCCAGCAGCTTGGACAGGGAAGGGGATACGCAGTATTTT. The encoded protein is CASSLDREGDTQYF.

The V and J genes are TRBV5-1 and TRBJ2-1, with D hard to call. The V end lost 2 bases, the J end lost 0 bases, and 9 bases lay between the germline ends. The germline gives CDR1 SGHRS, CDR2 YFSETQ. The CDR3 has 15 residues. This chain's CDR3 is CASSFESRSYNEQFF. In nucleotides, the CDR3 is TGCGCCAGCAGCTTTGAGTCCCGCTCCTACAATGAGCAGTTCTTC.